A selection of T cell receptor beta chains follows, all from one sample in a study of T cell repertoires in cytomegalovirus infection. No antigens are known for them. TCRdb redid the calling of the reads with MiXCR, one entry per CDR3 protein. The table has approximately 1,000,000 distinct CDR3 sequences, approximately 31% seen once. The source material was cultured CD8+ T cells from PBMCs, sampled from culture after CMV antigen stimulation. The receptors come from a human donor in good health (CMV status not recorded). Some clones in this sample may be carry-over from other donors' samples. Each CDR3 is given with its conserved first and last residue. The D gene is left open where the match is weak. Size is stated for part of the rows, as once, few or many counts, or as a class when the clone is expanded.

CATSRDRTSGYGYTF	TGTGCCACCAGCAGAGATAGGACCTCTGGCTATGGCTACACCTTC	TRBJ1-2	NA	NA	15	TRBV15
CASSWGQGATDTQYF	TGTGCCAGCAGTTGGGGACAGGGGGCAACAGATACGCAGTATTTT	TRBJ2-3	TRBD1	few	15	TRBV6-1
CASSLDLREQYF	TGTGCCAGCAGCTTAGACTTGCGGGAGCAGTACTTC	TRBJ2-7	NA	NA	12	TRBV7-6
CATRGAMDNEQFF	TGTGCCACCCGGGGCGCCATGGACAATGAGCAGTTCTTC	TRBJ2-1	NA	many	13	TRBV7-9
CASSPTSGGLGEQFF	TGCGCCAGCAGCCCGACTAGCGGGGGGCTCGGCGAGCAGTTCTTC	TRBJ2-1	TRBD2	NA	15	TRBV5-1
CASSLGKGSGNTIYF	TGTGCCAGCAGCTTGGGGAAGGGCTCTGGAAACACCATATATTTT	TRBJ1-3	NA	NA	15	TRBV5-5
CASSQGAQGPPYNEQFF	TGCGCCAGCAGCCAAGGGGCCCAGGGCCCCCCCTACAATGAGCAGTTCTTC	TRBJ2-1	NA	NA	17	TRBV4-3
CANSPHREPSYF	TGTGCCAACAGTCCGCACAGGGAACCCTCGTATTTT	TRBJ2-3	NA	NA	12	TRBV27
CASSLNRGRYSGANVLTF	TGTGCCAGCAGTTTGAACAGGGGAAGATACTCTGGGGCCAACGTCCTGACTTTC	TRBJ2-6	TRBD1	NA	18	TRBV27
CASSLYQGNEKLFF	TGTGCCAGCAGTTTATATCAGGGGAATGAAAAACTGTTTTTT	TRBJ1-4	NA	NA	14	TRBV27
CASRGVRGGPNEQFF	TGTGCCAGTCGGGGGGTGCGGGGGGGCCCGAATGAGCAGTTCTTC	TRBJ2-1	TRBD2	NA	15	TRBV11-2
CASSEDRGPGNTIYF	TGTGCCAGCAGCGAAGACAGGGGGCCTGGAAACACCATATATTTT	TRBJ1-3	TRBD1	few	15	TRBV6-1
CASSLGVSFPTDTQYF	TGTGCCAGCAGCTTAGGTGTATCGTTCCCCACAGATACGCAGTATTTT	TRBJ2-3	NA	NA	16	TRBV7-6
CASRVLQGWPVGLDSNTGELFF	TGTGCCAGCAGGGTATTACAGGGCTGGCCTGTGGGCCTCGATTCGAACACCGGGGAGCTGTTTTTT	TRBJ2-2	NA	many	22	TRBV7-8
CASLPGSNTGELFF	TGTGCCAGCCTGCCAGGGTCGAACACCGGGGAGCTGTTTTTT	TRBJ2-2	NA	few	14	TRBV2
CASSYSVGTGPLSGQYF	TGTGCCAGCAGTTACTCGGTAGGGACAGGGCCCCTCTCCGGGCAGTACTTC	TRBJ2-7	TRBD1	few	17	TRBV6-6
CASSIGAGLNSPLHF	TGTGCCAGTAGTATAGGAGCAGGGTTAAATTCACCCCTCCACTTT	TRBJ1-6	NA	few	15	TRBV19
CASSEPGQGSEKLFF	TGTGCCAGCAGTGAGCCGGGACAGGGCTCTGAAAAACTGTTTTTT	TRBJ1-4	TRBD1	NA	15	TRBV2
CASSLWRRAEGNTEAFF	TGTGCCAGCAGCTTATGGCGGCGAGCTGAAGGAAACACTGAAGCTTTCTTT	TRBJ1-1	NA	many	17	TRBV11-2
CSVEDQGSNNYGYTF	TGCAGCGTTGAAGATCAAGGCAGCAACAACTATGGCTACACCTTC	TRBJ1-2	NA	few	15	TRBV29-1
CASSWDRSNQPQHF	TGTGCCAGCAGCTGGGACAGGAGCAATCAGCCCCAGCATTTT	TRBJ1-5	TRBD1	many	14	TRBV7-8
CASSRDGNTGELFF	TGTGCCAGCAGTCGGGACGGAAACACCGGGGAGCTGTTTTTT	TRBJ2-2	NA	many	14	TRBV12-3/TRBV12-4
CASTVEPGGTEAFF	TGTGCCAGCACCGTCGAGCCGGGGGGCACTGAAGCTTTCTTT	TRBJ1-1	NA	many	14	TRBV7-8
CASSLPDRGQDEQFF	TGTGCCAGCAGCTTACCGGACAGGGGACAGGATGAGCAGTTCTTC	TRBJ2-1	TRBD1	few	15	TRBV7-3
CATSRDPRVALDTQYF	TGTGCCACCAGCAGAGATCCGAGGGTAGCCCTGGATACGCAGTATTTT	TRBJ2-3	NA	NA	16	TRBV15
CSVTQGGRSTGELFF	TGCAGCGTTACACAGGGAGGAAGGAGCACCGGGGAGCTGTTTTTT	TRBJ2-2	NA	NA	15	TRBV29-1
CASSGTGLYSTDTQYF	TGTGCCAGCAGTGGCACGGGACTGTATAGCACAGATACGCAGTATTTT	TRBJ2-3	NA	NA	16	TRBV6-5
CASSSPGEGINEKLFF	TGTGCCAGCAGCTCCCCCGGCGAAGGGATCAATGAAAAACTGTTTTTT	TRBJ1-4	NA	NA	16	TRBV5-5
CAISDQANQPQHF	TGTGCCATCAGTGATCAGGCCAATCAGCCCCAGCATTTT	TRBJ1-5	NA	few	13	TRBV10-3
CASSTSGAILEQYF	TGTGCCAGCAGTACTAGCGGGGCCATACTCGAGCAGTACTTC	TRBJ2-7	TRBD2	few	14	TRBV27
CASSHLGDQPQHF	TGTGCCAGCAGCCACTTGGGCGATCAGCCCCAGCATTTT	TRBJ1-5	NA	NA	13	TRBV7-9
CATSDFQLDRADVYNEQFF	TGTGCCACCAGTGATTTCCAACTGGACAGGGCGGATGTCTACAATGAGCAGTTCTTC	TRBJ2-1	TRBD1	few	19	TRBV24-1
CASFVDTGELFF	TGTGCCAGCTTTGTAGACACCGGGGAGCTGTTTTTT	TRBJ2-2	NA	many	12	TRBV19
CASSQDGTGGVLSTGEQFF	TGCGCCAGCAGCCAAGATGGGACAGGGGGCGTCTTGAGCACCGGGGAGCAGTTTTTT	TRBJ2-2	TRBD1	NA	19	TRBV4-3
CASSLSPTLNTEAFF	TGTGCCAGCAGTTTATCGCCGACACTGAACACTGAAGCTTTCTTT	TRBJ1-1	NA	NA	15	TRBV27
CASTFGGSGYTF	TGTGCCAGCACCTTCGGAGGGTCTGGCTACACCTTC	TRBJ1-2	NA	few	12	TRBV12-3/TRBV12-4
CSVVGRGTEAFF	TGCAGCGTCGTGGGCAGGGGAACTGAAGCTTTCTTT	TRBJ1-1	NA	NA	12	TRBV29-1
CSARTTVRARAYEQYF	TGCAGTGCGCGAACGACCGTGCGGGCGCGGGCCTACGAGCAGTACTTC	TRBJ2-7	NA	NA	16	TRBV20-1
CASSPMTGSNQPQHF	TGTGCCAGCAGTCCTATGACAGGGAGCAATCAGCCCCAGCATTTT	TRBJ1-5	TRBD1	NA	15	TRBV27
CASRSERGFYNEQFF	TGTGCCAGCAGGAGCGAGCGGGGGTTTTACAATGAGCAGTTCTTC	TRBJ2-1	TRBD2	few	15	TRBV6-2/TRBV6-3
CASSVGGRNEKLFF	TGTGCCAGCAGCGTAGGTGGGAGAAATGAAAAACTGTTTTTT	TRBJ1-4	NA	NA	14	TRBV9
CASSLTIAGELFF	TGTGCCAGCAGTTTAACTATTGCCGGGGAGCTGTTTTTT	TRBJ2-2	NA	NA	13	TRBV12-3/TRBV12-4
CVSTHRGYTGELFF	TGTGTCAGCACCCATAGAGGCTACACCGGGGAGCTGTTTTTT	TRBJ2-2	NA	once	14	TRBV11-3
CASSARDRGVLGIYNEQFF	TGTGCCAGCAGCGCGCGGGACAGGGGTGTTCTTGGAATTTACAATGAGCAGTTCTTC	TRBJ2-1	TRBD1	many	19	TRBV7-6
CASSYPTGPNTGELFF	TGTGCCAGCAGTTACCCAACAGGCCCGAACACCGGGGAGCTGTTTTTT	TRBJ2-2	NA	NA	16	TRBV6-2/TRBV6-3
CASSFSSGYNEQFF	TGTGCCAGCAGTTTTAGCAGCGGGTACAATGAGCAGTTCTTC	TRBJ2-1	NA	NA	14	TRBV28
CSVEKQEMNTEAFF	TGCAGCGTTGAGAAGCAGGAGATGAACACTGAAGCTTTCTTT	TRBJ1-1	NA	few	14	TRBV29-1
CASSLVPQETQYF	TGTGCCAGCAGCTTAGTTCCCCAAGAGACCCAGTACTTC	TRBJ2-5	NA	many	13	TRBV7-9
CASSQDSRGRNGYTF	TGTGCCAGCAGCCAAGATTCCAGGGGGCGGAATGGCTACACCTTC	TRBJ1-2	TRBD1	few	15	TRBV14
CASSQGSFDSFF	TGTGCCAGCAGCCAAGGTAGCTTTGATTCTTTCTTT	TRBJ1-1	NA	few	12	TRBV12-3/TRBV12-4
CASSLSQGRSTGELFF	TGTGCCAGCAGTTTATCACAGGGGAGGAGCACCGGGGAGCTGTTTTTT	TRBJ2-2	NA	NA	16	TRBV27
CVSTTGSSYNEQFF	TGTGTCAGTACGACAGGGAGCTCCTACAATGAGCAGTTCTTC	TRBJ2-1	TRBD1	NA	14	TRBV7-6
CVSRHRGLNTEAFF	TGTGTCAGTAGACACAGGGGCTTGAACACTGAAGCTTTCTTT	TRBJ1-1	TRBD1	NA	14	TRBV19
CASPSPQWTGNSGANVLTF	TGTGCCAGCCCCTCCCCTCAATGGACAGGAAACTCTGGGGCCAACGTCCTGACTTTC	TRBJ2-6	TRBD1	many	19	TRBV7-8